The rows below give T cell receptor beta chains drawn from one sample of a study of OX40 agonist ivuxolimab in advanced cancers. TCRdb's copy holds only in-frame clones and misses some; the assay was immunoSEQ multiplex PCR. The sample includes 45,000 to 50,000 clones, roughly 88% of them seen just once. Sample: CD4+ or CD8+ T cells sorted from blood, taken in a trial of the OX40 agonist ivuxolimab. These TCRs come from an adult with an advanced solid tumor such as melanoma, head and neck, liver or kidney cancer. CDR3s leave out the opening cysteine and the closing phenylalanine or tryptophan. The D gene is left open where the match is weak. The size of a clone is reported for some rows only, either as once, few or many, or as a class for expanded clones.

CDR3aa: SVETGTVNTGELF; abundance: -; d_gene: TRBD1; v_gene: TRBV29-1
CDR3aa: ASSFRWGGSTDTQY; abundance: -; d_gene: -; v_gene: TRBV27
CDR3aa: ASSSDRGTANTEAF; abundance: -; d_gene: TRBD1; v_gene: TRBV7-8
CDR3aa: ASSWTDSYNEQF; abundance: -; d_gene: -; v_gene: TRBV5-1
CDR3aa: ASSMGTVREKLF; abundance: -; d_gene: -; v_gene: TRBV19
CDR3aa: ASRPGSSPTDTQY; abundance: -; d_gene: -; v_gene: TRBV9
CDR3aa: ASDIGTGYNGYT; abundance: -; d_gene: TRBD1; v_gene: TRBV11-2
CDR3aa: ASGLLSGGDQPQH; abundance: -; d_gene: TRBD1; v_gene: TRBV6-5
CDR3aa: ASSAWDWRASTDTQY; abundance: -; d_gene: -; v_gene: TRBV9
CDR3aa: ASSLTGLGVYEQY; abundance: -; d_gene: TRBD2; v_gene: TRBV7-2
CDR3aa: ASSPPPGTNSYNEQF; abundance: -; d_gene: -; v_gene: TRBV7-9
CDR3aa: ASSLGAGEGEQY; abundance: -; d_gene: -; v_gene: TRBV5-6
CDR3aa: ASSLGNPRDIQY; abundance: -; d_gene: -; v_gene: TRBV7-9
CDR3aa: ASTLGSNTGELF; abundance: few; d_gene: -; v_gene: TRBV4-2
CDR3aa: ASSPRKADPLTDTQY; abundance: -; d_gene: -; v_gene: TRBV18
CDR3aa: ASRQSGYEQY; abundance: -; d_gene: -; v_gene: TRBV2
CDR3aa: ASSQEEGRVEANYGYT; abundance: -; d_gene: -; v_gene: TRBV4-1